This T cell receptor beta chain was sequenced in a study of T cell responses to AZD1222 COVID-19 vaccine. Germline V gene sequence: CDR1 SNHLY, CDR2 FYNNEI. The CDR3 sequence is 13 residues long. Trimming removed 5 bases from V and 7 bases from J, with 9 bases in between. Study-wide points: No day 14 peak samples; only post-peak repertoires were characterized. Baseline seropositivity characterized only six AZD1222 recipients. The CD4 TCRs associated with vaccination extended across spike and predominated at 160-218 and 743-854. Receipt of two AZD1222 doses was followed by a rise in Spike-specific TCR breadth and depth.

With regard to this clone: Its antigen is still unknown.

The protocol was immunoSEQ multiplex PCR, while the TCRdb copy is restricted to in-frame clones and leaves out a portion. The profile shows about 260,000 clones, 85% to 95% of them singletons. The chain employs TRBV2 and TRBJ1-6; D not resolved. This receptor was identified in an adult in good health. Sequenced material: peripheral blood, taken on day 0 of AZD1222 vaccination. The CDR3: CASSPVPNSPLHF. The CDR3 DNA is TGTGCCAGCAGTCCCGTCCCCAATTCACCCCTCCACTTT.